The clone carrying this T cell receptor (beta chain) appeared a few times. The sample belongs to a study of identical twins. From the 5' RACE reads, TCRdb called clonotypes with MiXCR, one entry per CDR3 protein. The sample holds approximately 1.8 million distinct CDR3 sequences, around 33% seen once. The germline V gene has CDR1 DFQATT and CDR2 SNEGSKA (reference sequence). This CDR3 is 13 amino acids long. The junction had 5 bases not matched to a gene; V was cut back by 3 bases and J by 8 bases. This receptor was obtained from a newborn girl in good health. Material: cord blood. The J gene is TRBJ1-4, the V gene TRBV20-1; 8 bases agree with TRBD1. The CDR3 loop reads CSARWTGREKLFF. The CDR3 DNA sequence: TGCAGTGCTAGGTGGACAGGGCGCGAAAAACTGTTTTTT.